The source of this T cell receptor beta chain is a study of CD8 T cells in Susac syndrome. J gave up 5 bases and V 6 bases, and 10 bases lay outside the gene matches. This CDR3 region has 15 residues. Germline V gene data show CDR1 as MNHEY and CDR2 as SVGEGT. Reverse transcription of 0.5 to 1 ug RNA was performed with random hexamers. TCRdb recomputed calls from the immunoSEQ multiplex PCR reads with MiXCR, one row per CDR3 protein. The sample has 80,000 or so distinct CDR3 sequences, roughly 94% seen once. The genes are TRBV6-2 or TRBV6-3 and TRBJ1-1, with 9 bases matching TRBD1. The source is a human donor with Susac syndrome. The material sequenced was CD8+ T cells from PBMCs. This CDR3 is CASSYRQGVGTEAFF. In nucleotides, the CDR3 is TGTGCCAGCAGCTACCGACAGGGGGTAGGGACTGAAGCTTTCTTT.